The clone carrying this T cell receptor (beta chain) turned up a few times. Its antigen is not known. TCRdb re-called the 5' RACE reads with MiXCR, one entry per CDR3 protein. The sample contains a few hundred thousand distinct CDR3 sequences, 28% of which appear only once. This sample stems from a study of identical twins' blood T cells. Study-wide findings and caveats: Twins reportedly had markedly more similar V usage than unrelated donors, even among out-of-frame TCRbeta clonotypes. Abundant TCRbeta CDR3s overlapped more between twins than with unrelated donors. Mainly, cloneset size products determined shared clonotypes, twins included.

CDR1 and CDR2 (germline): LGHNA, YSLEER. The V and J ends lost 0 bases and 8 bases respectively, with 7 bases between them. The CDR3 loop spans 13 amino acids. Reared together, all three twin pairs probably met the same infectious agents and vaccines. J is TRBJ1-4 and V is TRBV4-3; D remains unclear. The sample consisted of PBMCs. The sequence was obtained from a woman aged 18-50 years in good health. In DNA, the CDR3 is TGCGCCAGCAGCCAAGACCTTGTAGAAAAACTGTTTTTT. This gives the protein CASSQDLVEKLFF.